A single sample is the source of the 11 T cell receptor beta chains below, sequenced in a study of blood T cell repertoires in COVID-19 (dated by TCRdb to the early 2020s). The library was built by means of the immunoSEQ multiplex PCR assay. This is the immuneACCESS table as TCRdb keeps it, with only in-frame sequences that have V and J called. A part of the clones is gone; compared with another copy, unresolved V genes explain less than half, and the rest is unexplained. The sample records 50,000 to 60,000 clones, about 88% of which are singletons. Under 8% of the sample goes to the ten largest clones. Source material: peripheral blood. These receptors all come from a human donor with active COVID-19. The donor label of this sample is uncertain.

The chain employs TRBV28 and TRBJ2-6; 11 bases align to TRBD2. The CDR3 runs 16 residues. V lost 8 bases, J lost 3 bases, and 6 bases stayed unmatched. Germline V CDR1 and CDR2: MDHEN, SYDVKM. CDR3: CASLAGGILGANVLTF. The CDR3 DNA reads TGTGCCAGCCTAGCGGGAGGAATACTTGGGGCCAACGTCCTGACTTTC.

This sequence joins TRBV27 and TRBJ2-1; TRBD2 agrees at 7 bases. Losses at the gene ends were 5 bases for V and 7 bases for J; bases not matched to a gene: 11. The CDR3 sequence is 15 residues long. Germline V CDR1 and CDR2: MNHEY, SMNVEV (reference sequence). In DNA form, the CDR3 reads TGTGCCAGCAGTCCCGCAGGACTAGGAGGGAATGAGCAGTTCTTC. Its translation: CASSPAGLGGNEQFF.

V gene TRBV7-9 combines with J gene TRBJ2-3; no definite D call. V was shortened by 4 bases and J by 4 bases, with 6 bases between the two germline ends. Germline CDR1 SEHNR, CDR2 FQNEAQ (reference sequence). The CDR3 has 12 residues. The DNA of the CDR3 is TGTGCCAGCAGCTCCACAGCAGATACGCAGTATTTT. This gives the protein CASSSTADTQYF. Supplemented by reference TRBV7-9 and TRBJ2-3, the full variable domain reads DTGVSQNPRHKITKRGQNVTFRCDPISEHNRLYWYRQTLGQGPEFLTYFQNEAQLEKSRLLSDRFSAERPKGSFSTLEIQRTEQGDSAMYLCASSSTADTQYFGPGTRLTVL.

The chain carries TRBV19 and TRBJ1-1; no firm D call. Trimming shortened V by 6 bases and J by 0 bases, and 11 bases separated the two germline ends. This CDR3 comprises 14 residues. The germline V gene encodes CDR1 LNHDA and CDR2 SQIVND (reference sequence). CDR3 region: CASRTGYMNTEAFF. The CDR3 bases are TGTGCCAGTAGGACGGGTTACATGAACACTGAAGCTTTCTTT.

The chain recombines TRBV6-5 with TRBJ1-5, with 8 bases lining up with TRBD1. The CDR3 covers 15 residues. Per germline, CDR1 MNHEY and CDR2 SVGAGI. Trimming at V came to 6 bases and at J to 7 bases, leaving 11 bases not matched to a gene. The CDR3 spells CASRPLWTGKQPQHF. In DNA, the CDR3 is TGTGCCAGCAGACCACTTTGGACAGGGAAGCAGCCCCAGCATTTT.

V gene TRBV6-2 or TRBV6-3 combines with J gene TRBJ2-7; a weak D match, TRBD1 (8 bases). Between the trimmed V and J ends, which lost 5 bases and 1 base, there was a span of 12 bases. The CDR3 has 14 amino acids. CDR1 is MNHEY, CDR2 SVGEGT, per germline. The CDR3 DNA is TGTGCCAGCAGTACAGGGGGAGGGTCCTACGAGCAGTACTTC. Amino acid sequence: CASSTGGGSYEQYF.

Only a few counts were recorded for this clone. J is TRBJ1-2 and V is TRBV25-1; TRBD1 agrees at 7 bases. There are 13 residues in the CDR3. CDR1 and CDR2 from the germline V gene are MGHDK and SYGVNS. Losses at the gene ends were 2 bases for V and 6 bases for J; bases not matched to a gene: 3. The CDR3 DNA reads as TGTGCCAGCAGTGAAACAGGACAGGATGGCTACACCTTC. Amino acid sequence: CASSETGQDGYTF.

In its sample, this clone was seen a few times. The chain links TRBV4-1 to TRBJ2-1, with a weak D call TRBD2 (7 bases). This CDR3 is 17 amino acids long. Trimming cost V 0 bases and J 4 bases, with 16 bases left between them. Germline assignment: CDR1 MGHRA and CDR2 YSYEKL. The CDR3 loop reads CASSQEIEGGAYNEQFF. The CDR3, as DNA: TGCGCCAGCAGCCAAGAAATCGAAGGGGGGGCGTACAATGAGCAGTTCTTC.

The chain couples TRBV5-4 to TRBJ2-3; TRBD1 aligns across 7 bases. The V gene's germline CDR1 is SGHNT and CDR2 YYREEE (reference sequence). Unmatched junction bases numbered 1, after V lost 3 bases and J lost 0 bases. The CDR3 is 14 amino acids. CDR3 DNA sequence: TGTGCCAGCAGCTCGGGACAGAGCACAGATACGCAGTATTTT. It encodes CASSSGQSTDTQYF.

The sample holds a few counts of this clone. This chain's CDR3 is CASSYRELIYGYTF. For the CDR3, the DNA is TGTGCCAGCAGTTATAGGGAGCTCATCTATGGCTACACCTTC. The V gene is TRBV6-6, the J gene TRBJ1-2; D uncertain. The CDR3 sequence is 14 residues long. CDR1 MNHNY and CDR2 SVGAGI come from the germline V gene (reference sequence). V shed 3 bases and J shed 4 bases, with 12 bases lying between them.

The chain uses TRBV5-1 and TRBJ1-1, with 9 bases aligning to TRBD1. Germline V gene sequence: CDR1 SGHRS, CDR2 YFSETQ. The CDR3 contains 17 residues. The V and J ends lost 3 bases and 4 bases, in that order; junction bases with no gene match: 13. As DNA, the CDR3 is TGCGCCAGCAGCTCACAAACAGGGGGCTCGCGGGTCACTGAAGCTTTCTTT. This encodes CASSSQTGGSRVTEAFF.